A single sample is the source of the 5 T cell receptor beta chains below, sequenced in a study of blood T cell repertoires in COVID-19. Profiled with immunoSEQ multiplex PCR; TCRdb holds only in-frame clones, not every one. In the table there are about 380,000 clones, more than 70% of which are singletons. The specimen was PBMCs or T cells enriched from blood (not recorded which). These receptors came from a woman aged 18-30 years who had recovered from COVID-19.

This CDR3 is CASSLPGRTITDTQYF. For the CDR3, the DNA is TGTGCCAGCAGCCTCCCGGGACGGACTATCACAGATACGCAGTATTTT. This sequence joins TRBV5-4 and TRBJ2-3, with TRBD2 as a possible D gene (6 bases). CDR3 size: 16 residues. With 4 bases removed from V and 2 bases from J, the gap between germline ends came to 17 bases. Germline CDR1 and CDR2: SGHNT and YYREEE (reference sequence).

Comment on this clone: Other DNA sequences in the sample encode the same CDR3. The chain links TRBV11-2 to TRBJ1-1; a weak D match, TRBD1 (5 bases). Between the trimmed V and J ends, which lost 3 bases and 0 bases, there was a span of 17 bases. Germline CDR1 SGHAT, CDR2 FQNNGV. The CDR3 spans 17 residues. CDR3 coding DNA: TGTGCCAGCAGCTTCGACAGTAAACAGAGGCTGAACACTGAAGCTTTCTTT. As protein: CASSFDSKQRLNTEAFF.

The chain recombines TRBV2 with TRBJ2-2, with 13 bases lining up with TRBD2. V shed 4 bases and J 3 bases; nucleotides not matched to a gene: 8. There are 18 residues in the CDR3. CDR1 SNHLY and CDR2 FYNNEI come from the germline V gene. The CDR3 nucleotides read TGTGCCAGCAGTGGACTAGCGGGGGGCGCTGAAGACACCGGGGAGCTGTTTTTT. This gives the protein CASSGLAGGAEDTGELFF.

This clone appeared a single time. The CDR3 is CASSLSVADNTEAFF. Written as DNA, the CDR3 is TGTGCCAGCAGTTTATCGGTGGCGGATAACACTGAAGCTTTCTTT. J is TRBJ1-1 and V is TRBV27; the D is unclear. The CDR3 runs to 15 residues. Germline V lookup: CDR1 MNHEY, CDR2 SMNVEV (reference sequence). Trimming took off 0 bases at V and 2 bases at J, with 10 bases between the two ends.

This chain links TRBV30 with TRBJ1-1, with D unresolved. V was shortened by 2 bases and J by 1 base, with 8 bases between the two germline ends. The germline CDR1 and CDR2 sequences are GTSNPN and SVGIG (reference sequence). The CDR3 extends over 13 amino acids. CDR3 sequence (DNA): TGTGCCTGGAGTCAGATAACGAACACTGAAGCTTTCTTT. Protein sequence: CAWSQITNTEAFF.